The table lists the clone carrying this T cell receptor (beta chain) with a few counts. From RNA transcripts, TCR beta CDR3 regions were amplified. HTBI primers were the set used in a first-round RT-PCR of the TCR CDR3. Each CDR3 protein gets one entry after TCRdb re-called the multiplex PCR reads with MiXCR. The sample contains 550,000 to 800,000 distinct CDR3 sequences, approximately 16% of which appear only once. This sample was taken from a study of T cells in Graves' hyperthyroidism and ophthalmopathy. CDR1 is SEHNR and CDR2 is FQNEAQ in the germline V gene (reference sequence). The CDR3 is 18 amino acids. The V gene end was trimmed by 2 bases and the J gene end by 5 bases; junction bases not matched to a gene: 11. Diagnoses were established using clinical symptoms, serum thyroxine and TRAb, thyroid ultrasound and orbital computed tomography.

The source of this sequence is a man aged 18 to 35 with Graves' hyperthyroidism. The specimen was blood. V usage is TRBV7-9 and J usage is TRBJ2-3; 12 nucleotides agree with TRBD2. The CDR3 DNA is TGTGCCAGCAGCTTACCACCAAGACTAGCGGGAGTTCGAGATACGCAGTATTTT. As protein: CASSLPPRLAGVRDTQYF.